A single sample is the source of the 4 T cell receptor beta chains below, sequenced in a study of CD8+ T cells in alopecia areata. Extraction of RNA preceded its reverse transcription into cDNA, which served as the sequencing template. Repertoires were generated with immunoSEQ multiplex PCR, while TCRdb's copy carries only in-frame clones and drops some. The data hold approximately 150,000 clones, with 50% to 65% observed a single time. Source material: CD4+ T cells sorted from blood. The receptors originated from a human donor in good health.

Only a few counts were recorded for this clone. This rearrangement joins TRBV9 to TRBJ1-2, with D possibly TRBD1 on 6 matching bases. V was trimmed by 4 bases and J by 2 bases, leaving 15 bases between them. The CDR3 is 15 amino acids. CDR1 is SGDLS, CDR2 YYNGEE, per germline. The CDR3 DNA sequence: TGTGCCAGCAGCCCGGGACAATCTGAAAACTATGGCTACACCTTC. This sequence encodes CASSPGQSENYGYTF.

V usage is TRBV6-5 and J usage is TRBJ2-7; a weak D match, TRBD2 (6 bases). The CDR3 is made up of 14 amino acids. Trimming removed 8 bases at V and 0 bases at J, with 14 bases between. Germline lookup yields CDR1 MNHEY and CDR2 SVGAGI. CDR3 sequence reads: CASGRGTGSYEQYF. The CDR3 nucleotides are TGTGCCAGCGGCCGCGGGACGGGCTCCTACGAGCAGTACTTC.

The chain combines TRBV30 with TRBJ2-7; tentative D call: TRBD2 (5 bases). V was pared by 4 bases and J by 3 bases, with 13 bases between. Germline assignment: CDR1 GTSNPN and CDR2 SVGIG (reference sequence). The CDR3 sequence is 13 residues long. The CDR3 region has the DNA TGTGCCTGGACCCGCGGGCTGGGCTACGAGCAGTACTTC. It specifies CAWTRGLGYEQYF.

This clone turned up a few times. This chain joins TRBV23-1 and TRBJ2-5; 9 nucleotides match TRBD1. TRBV23-1 is flagged as an ORF with uncertain function. The V gene end was trimmed by 0 bases and the J gene end by 3 bases; junction bases not matched to a gene: 8. The CDR3 is made up of 17 amino acids. The CDR3 DNA sequence: TGCGCCAGCAGTCAATCTACCGGACAGGGGCGAGAAGAGACCCAGTACTTC. This sequence encodes CASSQSTGQGREETQYF.